The 31 T cell receptor beta chains given below trace back to one sample, sequenced in a study of T cells expressing NK-cell markers. With the 5' RACE reads reprocessed, TCRdb shows one record per CDR3 protein and no DNA. Seen in this sample are roughly 180,000 distinct CDR3 sequences; the ten most common clones hold under 20%. Sample: blood T cells: a sorted CD56 or NKG2C T cell subset, CD4+ or CD8+ T cells, or bulk PBMC T cells (not recorded which). The receptors here all came from a woman between 18 and 69 years old in good health.

This chain links TRBV24-1 with TRBJ2-3; the TCRdb call, TRBD1, lacks DNA for checking. This CDR3 spans 15 amino acids. Per germline, CDR1 KGHDR and CDR2 SFDVKD. The CDR3 protein is CATSDPDRGSDTQYF.

The chain combines TRBV5-1 with TRBJ2-2; TCRdb names TRBD1, which stays unverified in the absence of DNA. The CDR3 runs 15 residues. Germline V CDR1 and CDR2: SGHRS, YFSETQ. Here the CDR3 reads CASRPTGLNTGELFF.

The rearrangement links TRBV7-6 to TRBJ2-2; as DNA is missing, the TRBD1 call by TCRdb cannot be tested. Per germline, CDR1 SGHVS and CDR2 FNYEAQ. The CDR3 spans 16 residues. The chain's CDR3 is CASSLAQGEYTGELFF.

This chain connects TRBV20-1 to TRBJ2-7; the D gene TCRdb calls, TRBD1, cannot be checked with no DNA. Germline loops: CDR1 DFQATT, CDR2 SNEGSKA (reference sequence). CDR3 length: 15 residues. Here the CDR3 reads CSARDWRGEGYEQYF.

The rearrangement links TRBV28 to TRBJ2-7; TCRdb's D call, TRBD2, is unchecked because there is no DNA. The CDR3 spans 15 residues. The germline V gene has CDR1 MDHEN and CDR2 SYDVKM. This CDR3 is CASSFGRGRTYEQYF.

The CDR3 region is CASSLVVGQDNEQFF. This chain uses TRBV5-1 with TRBJ2-1; TCRdb indicates TRBD1, and absent DNA this call remains unverified. In germline, CDR1 is SGHRS, CDR2 YFSETQ. The CDR3 spans 15 residues.

The chain recombines TRBV7-3 with TRBJ2-3; TCRdb selects TRBD2, and the lack of DNA leaves this call unchecked. Germline CDR1 is SGHTA and CDR2 is FQGTGA. The CDR3 runs to 18 residues. CDR3 loop: CASSLSLFKRGGINTQYF. Looking up the rest from reference TRBV7-3 and TRBJ2-3 gives the full variable domain: GAGVSQTPSNKVTEKGKYVELRCDPISGHTALYWYRQSLGQGPEFLIYFQGTGAADDSGLPNDRFFAVRPEGSVSTLKIQRTERGDSAVYLCASSLSLFKRGGINTQYFGPGTRLTVL.

The chain joins TRBV4-2 to TRBJ1-5. Germline V gives CDR1 LGHNA, CDR2 YNFKEQ. The CDR3 runs 13 residues. Here the CDR3 reads CASSQDIGQPQHF.

The chain recombines TRBV5-1 with TRBJ2-3; the TCRdb D gene call, TRBD1, has no DNA to confirm it. Germline V gene sequence: CDR1 SGHRS, CDR2 YFSETQ. This CDR3 is 14 amino acids long. The CDR3 loop is CASSIQGEEDTQYF.

This chain links TRBV5-1 with TRBJ1-6; with no DNA, the TCRdb D assignment of TRBD1 cannot be verified. The CDR3 covers 16 residues. Germline assignment: CDR1 SGHRS and CDR2 YFSETQ. The CDR3 loop reads CASSPLGGAGNSPLHF.

The chain is built from TRBV6-1 and TRBJ2-2; TCRdb reports TRBD2, a call that lacks DNA to check it against. Germline CDR1 MNHNS, CDR2 SASEGT. The CDR3 length is 14 residues. CDR3: CASKGGSYTGELFF.

The chain recombines TRBV9 with TRBJ2-5; TCRdb returns TRBD1, unconfirmable since there is no DNA. Germline CDR1 is SGDLS and CDR2 is YYNGEE. The CDR3 extends over 15 amino acids. This CDR3 is CASSVDVTGQETQYF. The full variable domain, with the rest looked up from reference TRBV9 and TRBJ2-5, is DSGVTQTPKHLITATGQRVTLRCSPRSGDLSVYWYQQSLDQGLQFLIQYYNGEERAKGNILERFSAQQFPDLHSELNLSSLELGDSALYFCASSVDVTGQETQYFGPGTRLLVL.

This sequence joins TRBV27 and TRBJ1-1. The CDR3 is made up of 14 amino acids. Per germline, CDR1 MNHEY and CDR2 SMNVEV (reference sequence). CDR3 loop: CASRPIGRNTEAFF.

The V and J genes are TRBV7-8 and TRBJ2-2. This CDR3 contains 16 residues. From germline, CDR1 is SGHVS and CDR2 FQNEAQ. This chain's CDR3 is CASSFSTGLNTGELFF.

V is TRBV18 and J is TRBJ1-1; TCRdb picks TRBD1, but there is no DNA to check that call. This CDR3 is 15 amino acids long. The V gene's germline CDR1 is KGHSH and CDR2 LQKENI. This CDR3 reads CASGERDGFNTEAFF.

The chain's CDR3 is CASRQALWDGNQPQHF. V usage is TRBV27 and J usage is TRBJ1-5; TCRdb calls TRBD1, which cannot be checked without DNA. There are 16 residues in the CDR3. Per germline, CDR1 MNHEY and CDR2 SMNVEV (reference sequence).

This chain uses TRBV20-1 with TRBJ2-1. Germline values: CDR1 DFQATT, CDR2 SNEGSKA (reference sequence). This CDR3 comprises 14 residues. CDR3 region: CSARAGFSYNEQFF.

This chain links TRBV7-9 with TRBJ2-1; the TCRdb call, TRBD2, lacks DNA for checking. Germline V gene data show CDR1 as SEHNR and CDR2 as FQNEAQ (reference sequence). The CDR3 totals 15 residues. This CDR3 reads CASTPLASKNNEQFF.

The rearrangement uses TRBV7-7 and TRBJ2-1; absent DNA, TCRdb's TRBD1 call cannot be checked. CDR3 length: 13 residues. Looked up from germline, CDR1 is SSHAT and CDR2 is FNYEAQ (reference sequence). CDR3 residues: CASSLGRENEQFF. The entire variable domain, with the rest obtained from reference TRBV7-7 and TRBJ2-1, is as follows: GAGVSQSPRYKVTKRGQDVTLRCDPISSHATLYWYQQALGQGPEFLTYFNYEAQPDKSGLPSDRFSAERPEGSISTLTIQRTEQRDSAMYRCASSLGRENEQFFGPGTRLTVL.

This chain links TRBV15 with TRBJ1-2; the D gene TCRdb calls, TRBD1, cannot be checked with no DNA. Germline V gene lookup returns CDR1 LNHNV and CDR2 YYDKDF (reference sequence). CDR3 length equals 16 residues. The CDR3 is CATSKGTGAGSRGYTF.

This rearrangement joins TRBV7-9 to TRBJ2-3; with no DNA, the TCRdb D assignment of TRBD2 cannot be verified. CDR3 length: 16 residues. CDR1 and CDR2 from the germline V gene are SEHNR and FQNEAQ (reference sequence). The CDR3 protein is CASSWGLAVSTDTQYF.

The chain employs TRBV20-1 and TRBJ2-1. The CDR3 runs 13 residues. Germline V lookup: CDR1 DFQATT, CDR2 SNEGSKA (reference sequence). CDR3: CSARPANGNEQFF.

The J gene is TRBJ2-5, the V gene TRBV12-3 or TRBV12-4; TCRdb designates TRBD1, a call that cannot be tested without DNA. The CDR3 contains 16 residues. CDR3 protein: CASSLALTGGTKTQYF.

The V and J genes are TRBV7-8 and TRBJ2-3; TCRdb's assignment of TRBD2 cannot be checked, as there is no DNA. The CDR3 sequence is 13 residues long. The V gene's germline CDR1 is SGHVS and CDR2 FQNEAQ. The CDR3 loop is CASSYPAERAQYF. The variable domain in full, with the rest retrieved from reference TRBV7-8 and TRBJ2-3, is GAGVSQSPRYKVAKRGQDVALRCDPISGHVSLFWYQQALGQGPEFLTYFQNEAQLDKSGLPSDRFFAERPEGSVSTLKIQRTQQEDSAVYLCASSYPAERAQYFGPGTRLTVL.

This rearrangement joins TRBV19 to TRBJ1-2; TCRdb picks TRBD1, but there is no DNA to check that call. CDR1 and CDR2 (germline): LNHDA, SQIVND (reference sequence). This CDR3 region has 12 residues. The CDR3 spells CASTDRVWGYTF.

The V and J genes are TRBV28 and TRBJ2-1; lacking DNA, the TRBD2 call made by TCRdb goes unchecked. The V gene's germline CDR1 is MDHEN and CDR2 SYDVKM. This CDR3 is built from 16 residues. The CDR3 region is CASGISGSISYNEQFF.

The rearrangement links TRBV5-1 to TRBJ2-5; TCRdb designates TRBD1, a call that cannot be tested without DNA. The CDR3 totals 14 residues. CDR1 is SGHRS and CDR2 is YFSETQ in the germline V gene. This CDR3 reads CASSLNRGRETQYF.

This chain links TRBV5-1 with TRBJ2-1; TCRdb's D call of TRBD2 is untestable without DNA. Germline-derived CDR1 and CDR2 are SGHRS and YFSETQ. The CDR3 contains 14 residues. The CDR3 here is CASRAQSSYNEQFF.

The chain is built from TRBV18 and TRBJ2-5; TCRdb outputs TRBD2, but without DNA this stays unchecked. Germline lookup yields CDR1 KGHSH and CDR2 LQKENI. This CDR3 spans 13 amino acids. CDR3 residues: CASSTQGGETQYF.

The rearrangement links TRBV2 to TRBJ1-1. CDR3 length: 12 amino acids. In germline, CDR1 is SNHLY, CDR2 FYNNEI. This CDR3 reads CASQDAGTEAFF.

The V call is TRBV19, the J call TRBJ2-1; TCRdb's D call of TRBD2 is untestable without DNA. The CDR3 has 17 amino acids. CDR1 LNHDA and CDR2 SQIVND come from the germline V gene (reference sequence). The CDR3 reads CASQGLAGGPKYNEQFF.